The following is a TCR beta chain sequence with its context. Its target is unknown. The junction shows a germline mismatch at one end, possibly a read error. This specimen belongs to a study of tumor and adjacent non-tumor tissue in lung cancer. Study summary: Each sample yielded about 4.17 million productive TCRbeta reads on average. The study's findings and limits: Top 100 clones took a larger repertoire share in normal lung. Compared with tumor, normal lung showed significantly lower TCR diversity.

Three rounds of nested PCR, following a modified ARM-PCR protocol, produced the TCRbeta library. TCRdb re-called the multiplex PCR reads with MiXCR, one entry per CDR3 protein. The table records over 110,000 distinct CDR3 sequences, around 67% of them present only once. No cell sorting was done before RNA was extracted from the tissue. The germline V gene has CDR1 SGHNT and CDR2 YENEEA. CDR3 length: 15 amino acids. Sequencing was performed on lung tumor tissue. This sequence was found in a man aged 60-69 years with small cell lung cancer. The chain recombines TRBV11-3 with TRBJ2-5; D is tentatively TRBD1 or TRBD2 (5 bases each). In DNA form, the CDR3 reads TGTGCCAGCAGCTCCCCGGGGCGGATACAAGGGACCCAGTACTTC. This gives the protein CASSSPGRIQGTQYF.